Here is one TCR beta chain with its context. What it recognizes is unknown. Germline CDR1 is KGHDR and CDR2 is SFDVKD. The CDR3 is 15 residues long. J was trimmed by 6 bases and V by 4 bases; bases with no gene match: 8. Template switching added a universal primer site, and cDNA bore unique molecular identifiers. From the 5' RACE reads, TCRdb called clonotypes with MiXCR, one entry per CDR3 protein. The profile shows hundreds of thousands of distinct CDR3 sequences, 8.6% of them singletons. This sample was taken from a study of identical twins. Study conclusions and caveats: Conclusions were drawn cross-sectionally by statistical analysis, without following the same donors. A partial confounding effect on zero-insertion analyses could come from invariant MAIT and iNKT cells.

This sample also appeared in a second study, on yellow fever vaccine responses in identical twins.

The gene calls are TRBV24-1 and TRBJ2-3; 8 nucleotides line up with TRBD1. The receptor was derived from a woman younger than 35 in good health. Specimen: PBMCs. The CDR3 region has the DNA TGTGCCACCAGTGACCCGGACAGGGTAGCCGATACGCAGTATTTT. It specifies CATSDPDRVADTQYF.